This T cell receptor (beta chain) was sequenced during a study of T-cell reconstitution after alpha-beta-depleted transplantation in children. Construction of the TCRbeta library involved unique molecular identifiers. From the PCR reads, TCRdb called clonotypes with MiXCR, one entry per CDR3 protein. The sample records approximately 50,000 distinct CDR3 sequences, around 56% being singletons. In the case of this clonotype: What it binds is unknown.

V shed 5 bases and J 8 bases; nucleotides not matched to a gene: 10. Germline V gene sequence: CDR1 SGHTA, CDR2 FQGNSA. The CDR3 contains 16 residues. Broader study findings: It was surviving recipient T cells and thymic progenitors that gave some patients high TCRbeta diversity at day 60. In patients about two months after transplant, alpha-beta T cells reportedly arose from several hundred expanded graft clones. A year post-transplant, T-cell counts and diversity derived mostly from newly produced T cells.

This clonotype was sampled from a boy in the first two years of life with SCID, due to receive a stem cell transplant. This chain links TRBV7-2 with TRBJ2-1; 12 nucleotides agree with TRBD2. The sequenced sample was peripheral blood, obtained before TCRalphabeta/CD19-depleted stem cell transplant. The CDR3 here is CASSPHSSGGGYEQFF. The CDR3 coding sequence is TGTGCCAGCAGCCCCCATTCTAGCGGGGGGGGTTATGAGCAGTTCTTC.